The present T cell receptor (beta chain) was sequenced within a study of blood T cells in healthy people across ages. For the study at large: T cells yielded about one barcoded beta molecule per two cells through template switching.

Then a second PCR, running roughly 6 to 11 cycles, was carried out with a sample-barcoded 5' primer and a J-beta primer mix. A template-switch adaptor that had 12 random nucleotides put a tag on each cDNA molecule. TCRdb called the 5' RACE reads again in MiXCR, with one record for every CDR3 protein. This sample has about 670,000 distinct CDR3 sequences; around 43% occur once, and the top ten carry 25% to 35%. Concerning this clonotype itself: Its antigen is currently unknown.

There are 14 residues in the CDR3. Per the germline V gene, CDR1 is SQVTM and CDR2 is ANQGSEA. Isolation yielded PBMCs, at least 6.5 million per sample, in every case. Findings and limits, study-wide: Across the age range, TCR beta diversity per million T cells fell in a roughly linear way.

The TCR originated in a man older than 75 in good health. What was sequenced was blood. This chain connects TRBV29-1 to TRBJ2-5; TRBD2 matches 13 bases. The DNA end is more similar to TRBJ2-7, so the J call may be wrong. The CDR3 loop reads CSVGTSGGSNEQYF. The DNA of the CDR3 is TGCAGCGTTGGGACTAGCGGGGGATCCAACGAGCAGTACTTC.